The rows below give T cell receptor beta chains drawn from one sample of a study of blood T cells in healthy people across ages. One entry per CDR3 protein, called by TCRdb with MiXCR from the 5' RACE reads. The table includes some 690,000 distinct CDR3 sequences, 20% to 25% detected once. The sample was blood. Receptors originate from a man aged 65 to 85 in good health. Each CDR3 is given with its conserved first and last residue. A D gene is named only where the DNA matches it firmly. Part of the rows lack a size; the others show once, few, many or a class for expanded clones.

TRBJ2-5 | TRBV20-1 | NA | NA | CSASGTSLDQETQYF | TGCAGTGCCTCCGGGACCTCCCTTGATCAAGAGACCCAGTACTTC
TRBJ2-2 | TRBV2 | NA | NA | CASTRGVNTGELFF | TGTGCCAGCACTAGGGGTGTGAACACCGGGGAGCTGTTTTTT
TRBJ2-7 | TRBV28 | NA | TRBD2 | CASHSGGGTYEQYF | TGTGCCAGCCATAGCGGGGGTGGAACCTACGAGCAGTACTTC
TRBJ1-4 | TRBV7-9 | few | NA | CASSPEFATNEKLFF | TGTGCCAGCAGCCCAGAATTTGCAACTAATGAAAAACTGTTTTTT
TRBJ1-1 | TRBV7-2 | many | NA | CASSFPGQAAFF | TGTGCCAGCAGCTTCCCGGGACAAGCAGCTTTCTTT
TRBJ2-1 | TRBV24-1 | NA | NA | CATSDLRGANEQFF | TGTGCCACCAGTGATTTGCGCGGCGCCAATGAGCAGTTCTTC
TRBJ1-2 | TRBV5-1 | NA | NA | CASSITGTPRDYGYTF | TGCGCCAGCAGCATCACCGGGACCCCGAGGGACTATGGCTACACCTTC
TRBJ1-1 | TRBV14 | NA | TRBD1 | CASSPYRGKTEAFF | TGTGCCAGCAGCCCGTACAGGGGAAAAACTGAAGCTTTCTTT
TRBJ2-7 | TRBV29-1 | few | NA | CSVEDPFSYEQYF | TGCAGCGTTGAAGATCCGTTCTCCTACGAGCAGTACTTC
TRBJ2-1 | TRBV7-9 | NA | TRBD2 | CASIGFTSGGAKNEQFF | TGTGCCAGCATCGGCTTCACTAGCGGGGGGGCTAAAAATGAGCAGTTCTTC
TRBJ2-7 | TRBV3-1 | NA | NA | CASSQEVLGMGSSYEQYF | TGTGCCAGCAGCCAAGAGGTCTTAGGGATGGGTAGCTCCTACGAGCAGTACTTC
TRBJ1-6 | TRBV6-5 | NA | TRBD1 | CASRADRGGYSPLHF | TGTGCCAGCAGGGCGGACAGGGGCGGGTATTCACCCCTCCACTTT
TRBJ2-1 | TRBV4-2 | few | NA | CASSQDGKHEQFF | TGTGCCAGCAGCCAAGACGGCAAGCATGAGCAGTTCTTC
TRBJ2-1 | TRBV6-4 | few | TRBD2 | CASSATSGGWNEQFF | TGTGCCAGCAGCGCGACTAGCGGGGGGTGGAATGAGCAGTTCTTC
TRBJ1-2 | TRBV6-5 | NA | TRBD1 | CASRQGRAANYGYTF | TGTGCCAGCCGACAGGGGAGGGCGGCTAACTATGGCTACACCTTC
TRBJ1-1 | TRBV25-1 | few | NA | CASSESRFHTEAFF | TGTGCCAGCAGTGAGTCCCGGTTCCACACTGAAGCTTTCTTT
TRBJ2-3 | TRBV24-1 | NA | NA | CATSGSSGGPTDTQYF | TGTGCCACCAGTGGGAGTAGCGGAGGACCTACAGATACGCAGTATTTT
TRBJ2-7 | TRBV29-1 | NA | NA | CSVERTVMLPYEQYF | TGCAGCGTTGAAAGGACAGTGATGCTTCCTTACGAGCAGTACTTC
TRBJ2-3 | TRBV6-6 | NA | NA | CASKTGGTDTQYF | TGTGCCAGCAAAACGGGGGGCACAGATACGCAGTATTTT
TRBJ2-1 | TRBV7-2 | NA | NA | CAGSPERARALEQFF | TGTGCCGGCAGCCCAGAGAGGGCTAGAGCATTAGAGCAGTTCTTC
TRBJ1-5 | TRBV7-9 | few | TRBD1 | CASSWGTGGNQPQHF | TGTGCCAGCAGCTGGGGGACAGGGGGCAATCAGCCCCAGCATTTT
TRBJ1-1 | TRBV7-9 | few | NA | CASSLRTEGAFF | TGTGCCAGCAGCCTACGGACAGAAGGAGCTTTCTTT
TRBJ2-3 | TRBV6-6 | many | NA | CASSYRDTQYF | TGTGCCAGCAGCTACAGGGATACGCAGTATTTT
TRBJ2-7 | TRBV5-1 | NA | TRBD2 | CASSWTSGVSSCEQYF | TGCGCCAGCAGTTGGACTAGCGGGGTTAGCTCCTGCGAGCAGTACTTC
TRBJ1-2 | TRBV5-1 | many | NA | CASSFTGDYGYTF | TGTGCCAGCAGCTTTACCGGGGATTATGGCTACACCTTC
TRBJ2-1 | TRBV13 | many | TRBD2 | CASTRTSGTYNEQFF | TGTGCCAGCACTCGGACTAGCGGGACCTACAATGAGCAGTTCTTC
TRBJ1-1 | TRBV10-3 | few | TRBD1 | CAISDPYRGRAEAFF | TGTGCCATCAGTGACCCTTACAGGGGGCGGGCTGAAGCTTTCTTT
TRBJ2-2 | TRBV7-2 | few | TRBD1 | CASSYYRGNTGELFF | TGTGCCAGCAGCTACTACAGGGGCAACACCGGGGAGCTGTTTTTT
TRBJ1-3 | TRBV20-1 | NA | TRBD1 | CSARRTGTGNTIYF | TGCAGTGCTAGAAGGACAGGGACTGGAAACACCATATATTTT
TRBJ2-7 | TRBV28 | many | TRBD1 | CASRSGTGVVEQYF | TGTGCCAGCAGGTCCGGGACAGGGGTGGTTGAGCAGTACTTC
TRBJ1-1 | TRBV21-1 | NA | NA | CASSKDWTEAFF | TGTGCCAGCAGCAAAGATTGGACTGAAGCTTTCTTT
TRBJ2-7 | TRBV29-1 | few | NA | CSVESRYEQYF | TGCAGCGTTGAGTCCCGCTACGAGCAGTACTTC
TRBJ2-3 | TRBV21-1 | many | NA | CASSPRTSGGDTQYF | TGTGCCAGCAGCCCCCGGACTAGCGGAGGGGATACGCAGTATTTT
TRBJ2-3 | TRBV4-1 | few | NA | CASSQGSTGVTGDTQYF | TGCGCCAGCAGCCAAGGGTCGACAGGCGTTACGGGAGATACGCAGTATTTT
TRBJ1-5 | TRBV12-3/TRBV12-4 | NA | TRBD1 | CASSLSGTGKFGNQPQHF | TGTGCCAGCAGTTTGTCCGGGACAGGGAAATTCGGCAATCAGCCCCAGCATTTT
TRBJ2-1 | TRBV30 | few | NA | CAWIPLAGDRYNEQFF | TGTGCCTGGATCCCCCTCGCGGGGGACAGGTACAATGAGCAGTTCTTC
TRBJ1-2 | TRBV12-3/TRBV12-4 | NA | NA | CASNLDTNYGYTF | TGTGCCAGCAACCTTGACACTAACTATGGCTACACCTTC
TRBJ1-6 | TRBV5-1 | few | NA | CASSSRGSYNSPLHF | TGCGCCAGCAGTTCGCGGGGATCCTATAATTCACCCCTCCACTTT
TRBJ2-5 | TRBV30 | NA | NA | CAWGRTVHQETQYF | TGTGCCTGGGGGCGGACAGTTCACCAAGAGACCCAGTACTTC
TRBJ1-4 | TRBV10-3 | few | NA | CASQYGYNEKLFF | TGTGCCAGCCAATACGGGTATAATGAAAAACTGTTTTTT
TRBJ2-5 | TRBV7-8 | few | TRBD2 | CASSPGTSGRAGWFF | TGTGCCAGCAGCCCGGGGACTAGCGGGAGGGCCGGTTGGTTCTTC
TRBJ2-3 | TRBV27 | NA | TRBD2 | CASSPPGTRRSTDTQYF | TGTGCCAGCAGTCCCCCCGGGACTAGAAGGAGCACAGATACGCAGTATTTT
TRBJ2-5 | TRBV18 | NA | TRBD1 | CASSSLQGTAKETQYF | TGTGCCAGCTCAAGCCTACAAGGGACAGCGAAAGAGACCCAGTACTTC
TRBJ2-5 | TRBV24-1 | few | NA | CATSDSRGSETQYF | TGTGCCACCAGTGATTCCCGGGGCTCTGAGACCCAGTACTTC
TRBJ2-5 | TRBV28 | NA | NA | CASSSEGETQYF | TGTGCCAGCAGTTCAGAAGGGGAGACCCAGTACTTC
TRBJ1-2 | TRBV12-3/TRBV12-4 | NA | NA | CASSSRAGTGSSGYTF | TGTGCCAGCAGTTCGCGTGCGGGGACTGGCTCTTCGGGCTACACCTTC
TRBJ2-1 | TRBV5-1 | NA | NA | CASSLKGASANYNEQFF | TGCGCCAGCAGCTTGAAAGGTGCTAGCGCAAACTACAATGAGCAGTTCTTC
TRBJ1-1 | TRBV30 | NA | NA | CAWSGWDVKTEAFF | TGTGCCTGGAGTGGATGGGACGTAAAAACTGAAGCTTTCTTT
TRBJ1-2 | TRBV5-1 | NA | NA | CASSLNREYYGYTF | TGCGCCAGCAGCTTGAACAGGGAATACTATGGCTACACCTTC